This TCR beta chain was recorded in a study of blood T cell repertoires in COVID-19. Background on the study: Donors in the United States, Italy and Spain gave samples during acute or convalescent COVID-19. PBMCs, B-cell-depleted T cells, or T cells were the source of the cDNA or gDNA that made up the material.

Original processing notes: Reference gene primer amplification in the assay estimated nucleated cell counts. The table came from immunoSEQ multiplex PCR; TCRdb's copy has only in-frame clones and leaves some out. The V and J calls and the clone size are those of that table, but D and trimming were determined from the DNA. This sample has 65,000 to 90,000 clones, with 70% to 80% found just once. Trimming removed 3 bases at V and 0 bases at J, with 15 bases between. The CDR3 runs to 17 residues. Per the germline V gene, CDR1 is SGHVS and CDR2 is FNYEAQ. The sample taken for sequencing was peripheral blood. The TCR sequence derives from a man aged 60 to 69 with active or convalescent COVID-19. The J gene is TRBJ1-3, the V gene TRBV7-6; tentatively, D is TRBD1 (5 bases). The CDR3 here is CASSFETAFTSGNTIYF. The DNA for the CDR3 is TGTGCCAGCAGCTTCGAGACAGCATTTACCTCTGGAAACACCATATATTTT.